Listed below are T cell receptor beta chains from one sample, sequenced in a study of blood T cell repertoires in COVID-19. Produced via immunoSEQ multiplex PCR; TCRdb's table is partial and in-frame only. The table has 30,000 to 40,000 clones, roughly four fifths seen once; the top ten hold about two fifths. Input material: peripheral blood. These receptors were taken from a man older than 75 with active or convalescent COVID-19. The CDR3 runs from the conserved cysteine through the conserved F or W. The D gene is left open where the match is weak. Clone size is stated in some rows and not others, as once, few, many or a class when expanded.

D gene | J gene | V gene | clone size | CDR3 DNA | CDR3 protein
TRBD2 | TRBJ2-1 | TRBV24-1 | . | TGTGCCACCAGTGATGCACAACTAGCGGGAGGGCCCAATGAGCAGTTCTTC | CATSDAQLAGGPNEQFF
TRBD2 | TRBJ2-1 | TRBV5-1 | . | TGCGCCAGCAGCCTAGCGGGAGTGGGGCAGTTCTTC | CASSLAGVGQFF
TRBD2 | TRBJ2-5 | TRBV3-1/TRBV3-2 | . | TGTGCCAGCAGCTCCCTCGGACTAGCGGGAGGAGGGGAGACCCAGTACTTC | CASSSLGLAGGGETQYF
TRBD2 | TRBJ2-7 | TRBV6-2/TRBV6-3 | . | TGTGCCAGCAGTTCCGGGACTAGCTATCACGAGCAGTACTTC | CASSSGTSYHEQYF
. | TRBJ1-5 | TRBV28 | few | TGTGCCAGCAGCCCTATCGGGACACCAAAATATCAGCCCCAGCATTTT | CASSPIGTPKYQPQHF
. | TRBJ1-5 | TRBV7-8 | . | TGTGCCAGCAGCTTAGAGAGGCTCGGGACACGGAATCAGCCCCAGCATTTT | CASSLERLGTRNQPQHF
. | TRBJ2-1 | TRBV11-3 | . | TGTGCCAGCAGCTTCCGGGGTACCGGGGAACAGAGTGAGCAGTTCTTC | CASSFRGTGEQSEQFF
. | TRBJ2-1 | TRBV27 | . | TGTGCCAGCAGTCCTCCGACTAGAAAGGCTTCACCCGAGCAGTTCTTC | CASSPPTRKASPEQFF
. | TRBJ1-2 | TRBV28 | . | TGTGCCAGCAGTTTGGCGGGAGGAAAGGGGTTTTATGGCTACACCTTC | CASSLAGGKGFYGYTF
TRBD1 | TRBJ2-7 | TRBV6-5 | . | TGTGCCAGCAGTTACGATCGGGACAGTAGTGAGCAGTACTTC | CASSYDRDSSEQYF
TRBD2 | TRBJ2-3 | TRBV2 | . | TGTGCCAGCAGTGAAGGACTAGCGGCCCGCACAGATACGCAGTATTTT | CASSEGLAARTDTQYF
. | TRBJ2-1 | TRBV2 | . | TGTGCCAGCGGGACCTCCGGGAGTGAGCAGTTCTTC | CASGTSGSEQFF
TRBD1 | TRBJ2-1 | TRBV11-3 | few | TGTGCCAGCAGCTTTCGACAGGGGGGGTACAATGAGCAGTTCTTC | CASSFRQGGYNEQFF
. | TRBJ2-1 | TRBV4-1 | . | TGCGCCAGCAGCCAAGCGCTAGCGTCGACCTACAATGAGCAGTTCTTC | CASSQALASTYNEQFF
. | TRBJ1-5 | TRBV28 | . | TGTGCCAGCAGTTGGCCTCAGATGCCCCAGCATTTT | CASSWPQMPQHF
. | TRBJ2-3 | TRBV5-4 | . | TGTGCCAGCAGCCCCCCCTATAGTGATACGCAGTATTTT | CASSPPYSDTQYF
. | TRBJ2-1 | TRBV6-5 | . | TGTGCCAGCAGTACCGGACAGACAAACTACAATGAGCAGTTCTTC | CASSTGQTNYNEQFF
. | TRBJ2-7 | TRBV9 | once | TGTGCCAGCGCAACGGGAGCCTTTGGCTACGAGCAGTACTTC | CASATGAFGYEQYF
TRBD2 | TRBJ2-3 | TRBV4-2 | . | TGTGCCAGCAGCCAAGCGGACGGTCGAGCGGGGGCCACAGATACGCAGTATTTT | CASSQADGRAGATDTQYF
TRBD2 | TRBJ2-7 | TRBV5-6 | . | TGTGCCAGCAGCTTGCCGGGACTAGCGGGGGAGCAGTACTTC | CASSLPGLAGEQYF
TRBD2 | TRBJ2-1 | TRBV5-1 | once | TGCGCCAGCACGAGCGGGAGTGGATACAATGAGCAGTTCTTC | CASTSGSGYNEQFF
TRBD2 | TRBJ2-3 | TRBV4-3 | once | TGCGCCAGCAGCCAAGATCGGCTAGCGGGGCTCGATACGCAGTATTTT | CASSQDRLAGLDTQYF
. | TRBJ1-6 | TRBV6-6 | . | TGTGCCAGCAGTTACTCTGGAGGGAATTCACCCCTCCACTTT | CASSYSGGNSPLHF
. | TRBJ2-3 | TRBV27 | . | TGTGCCAGCAGTTCGCCCTACTCCCGGGACTCGTCAGATACGCAGTATTTT | CASSSPYSRDSSDTQYF